One sample yielded the 29 T cell receptor beta chains listed below, sequenced in a study of cytomegalovirus exposure and HLA in healthy donors. A multiplex PCR was run with 60 Vbeta primers and 13 Jbeta primers. Some clones are missing from TCRdb's copy, which holds only in-frame ones; the method was immunoSEQ multiplex PCR. The table records over 75,000 clones, 78% of them present only once. Material: PBMCs. These receptors were collected from a woman aged 55-70 years in good health and CMV-seronegative.

The rearrangement uses TRBV15 and TRBJ1-1, with no clear D. The CDR3 covers 11 residues. Germline loops: CDR1 LNHNV, CDR2 YYDKDF (reference sequence). Deletions cut 3 bases from V and 7 bases from J, with 6 bases between. In DNA form, the CDR3 reads TGTGCCACCAGCAGCGGTTTTGAAGCTTTCTTT. It specifies CATSSGFEAFF.

The chain joins TRBV27 to TRBJ2-7; tentatively, D is TRBD1 (5 bases). V gave up 6 bases and J gave up 3 bases, with 9 bases separating them. Germline CDR1 MNHEY, CDR2 SMNVEV (reference sequence). This CDR3 is 12 amino acids long. The CDR3 loop is CASRGLNYEQYF. The CDR3, as DNA: TGTGCCAGCAGGGGGCTCAACTACGAGCAGTACTTC.

This rearrangement joins TRBV18 to TRBJ2-1, with 12 bases identical to TRBD2. The CDR3 spans 18 residues. Germline V CDR1 and CDR2: KGHSH, LQKENI. Trimming at V came to 5 bases and at J to 9 bases, leaving 17 bases not matched to a gene. DNA of the CDR3: TGTGCCAGCTCAAGCACTAGCGGGAGGTCGGGAGCGATTAGTGAGCAGTTCTTC. Its protein is CASSSTSGRSGAISEQFF.

The J gene is TRBJ1-2, the V gene TRBV7-2; a weak D match, TRBD1 (5 bases). V dropped 2 bases and J dropped 10 bases, with 20 bases sitting between them. Germline assignment: CDR1 SGHTA and CDR2 FQGNSA. CDR3 length: 15 residues. The CDR3 reads CASSLRAGEGVDYTF. Written as DNA, the CDR3 is TGTGCCAGCAGCTTAAGGGCGGGGGAAGGGGTGGACTACACCTTC.

The rearrangement joins TRBV6-5 to TRBJ2-7; 8 nucleotides match TRBD2. The germline gives CDR1 MNHEY, CDR2 SVGAGI. The ends lost 2 bases at V and 1 base at J; junction bases unmatched: 4. The CDR3 contains 15 residues. CDR3 coding DNA: TGTGCCAGCAGTTACCCCGGGAGGGAATCCTACGAGCAGTACTTC. Translated: CASSYPGRESYEQYF.

The CDR3 DNA reads TGCGCCAGCAGCCCCGGGAGGTCTTCCTACAATGAGCAGTTCTTC. It specifies CASSPGRSSYNEQFF. The chain carries TRBV4-3 and TRBJ2-1; TRBD2 matches 7 bases. V lost 4 bases, J lost 1 base, and 4 bases stayed unmatched. The CDR3 has 15 residues. Per the germline V gene, CDR1 is LGHNA and CDR2 is YSLEER.

This clone was observed a single time. This chain uses TRBV7-9 with TRBJ2-1; 8 bases match TRBD2. This CDR3 has 16 amino acids. In germline, CDR1 is SEHNR, CDR2 FQNEAQ (reference sequence). The ends lost 8 bases at V and 5 bases at J; junction bases unmatched: 14. CDR3 nucleotide sequence: TGTGCCAGCCTCAGCCGGGGGGGCCTGGACCACAATGAGCAGTTCTTC. Encoded protein: CASLSRGGLDHNEQFF.

The chain uses TRBV6-5 and TRBJ2-7; TRBD2 agrees at 10 bases. V shed 2 bases and J 6 bases; nucleotides not matched to a gene: 7. CDR1 is MNHEY, CDR2 SVGAGI, per germline. There are 15 residues in the CDR3. The CDR3 DNA sequence: TGTGCCAGCAGTTACGGTCTAGCGGGAGAGGTCGAGCAGTACTTC. Protein product: CASSYGLAGEVEQYF.

The chain uses TRBV6-5 and TRBJ2-2; D unresolved. The CDR3 loop spans 12 amino acids. Trimming shortened V by 2 bases and J by 8 bases, and 6 bases separated the two germline ends. The germline gives CDR1 MNHEY, CDR2 SVGAGI. The CDR3 protein is CASSYPKGELFF. The CDR3 DNA sequence: TGTGCCAGCAGTTACCCTAAGGGGGAGCTGTTTTTT.

The table lists this clone with a few counts. V usage is TRBV7-9 and J usage is TRBJ2-5, with D possibly TRBD1 on 6 matching bases. The CDR3 has 15 residues. Trimming cost V 4 bases and J 5 bases, with 17 bases left between them. Germline V lookup: CDR1 SEHNR, CDR2 FQNEAQ (reference sequence). The CDR3 here is CASSWGTGKGETQYF. The CDR3 DNA follows: TGTGCCAGCAGCTGGGGAACAGGGAAGGGGGAGACCCAGTACTTC.

CDR3: CASSLDAQGTDTQYF. The CDR3 DNA reads TGTGCCAGCAGCTTAGACGCACAGGGGACCGATACGCAGTATTTT. The chain links TRBV11-2 to TRBJ2-3; 7 bases align to TRBD1. Germline V gene lookup returns CDR1 SGHAT and CDR2 FQNNGV. V was pared by 0 bases and J by 6 bases, with 6 bases of the junction left unmatched. CDR3 size: 15 residues.

The chain links TRBV9 to TRBJ1-2, with D perhaps TRBD1 (5 bases). In germline, CDR1 is SGDLS, CDR2 YYNGEE. CDR3 size: 17 residues. Trimming removed 2 bases at V and 5 bases at J, with 22 bases between. The CDR3 sequence is CASSVSLLGGSMYGYTF. The CDR3 nucleotides are TGTGCCAGCAGCGTCTCACTCCTGGGGGGGTCGATGTATGGCTACACCTTC.

The chain uses TRBV7-2 and TRBJ2-6, with TRBD1 as a possible D gene (6 bases). The CDR3 has 16 residues. With 5 bases removed from V and 1 base from J, the gap between germline ends came to 12 bases. The germline V gene encodes CDR1 SGHTA and CDR2 FQGNSA. DNA of the CDR3: TGTGCCAGCAGCGTTCAGGGGAGTTCTGGGGCCAACGTCCTGACTTTC. It specifies CASSVQGSSGANVLTF.

The chain has TRBV19 and TRBJ2-5; 12 nucleotides align to TRBD1. CDR1 and CDR2 from the germline V gene are LNHDA and SQIVND (reference sequence). This CDR3 is built from 17 residues. The V and J ends lost 6 bases and 0 bases, in that order; junction bases with no gene match: 8. CDR3 sequence (DNA): TGTGCCAGTAGAGTGGGACAGGGGGCTGTGTACCAAGAGACCCAGTACTTC. It is translated as CASRVGQGAVYQETQYF. The whole variable domain, filled in from reference TRBV19 and TRBJ2-5, reads DGGITQSPKYLFRKEGQNVTLSCEQNLNHDAMYWYRQDPGQGLRLIYYSQIVNDFQKGDIAEGYSVSREKKESFPLTVTSAQKNPTAFYLCASRVGQGAVYQETQYFGPGTRLLVL.

The chain uses TRBV4-3 and TRBJ1-2, with D possibly matching TRBD1 (5 bases). V lost 1 base, J lost 5 bases, and 5 bases lay in between. CDR3 length equals 12 residues. The V gene's germline CDR1 is LGHNA and CDR2 YSLEER. CDR3 protein: CASSQGTYGYTF. The DNA for the CDR3 is TGCGCCAGCAGCCAAGGGACATATGGCTACACCTTC.

This chain links TRBV2 with TRBJ1-4, with D tentatively TRBD1 (6 bases). The CDR3 runs 13 residues. Germline V gene lookup returns CDR1 SNHLY and CDR2 FYNNEI. The ends were cut back, 6 bases at V and 6 bases at J, with 11 bases in the middle. CDR3 loop: CASRGRGDEKLFF. As DNA, the CDR3 is TGTGCCAGCAGGGGCAGGGGAGATGAAAAACTGTTTTTT.

This clone was detected a few times. This chain links TRBV10-3 with TRBJ1-1; D ambiguous. The CDR3 is 12 residues long. Germline V lookup: CDR1 ENHRY, CDR2 SYGVKD. V lost 4 bases to trimming and J lost 3 bases, with 6 bases between them. The CDR3 DNA reads as TGTGCCATCAGTGGCCGAGACACTGAAGCTTTCTTT. Amino acid sequence: CAISGRDTEAFF.

As concerns this clone: Compared with germline, one end of the junction differs, possibly owing to a read error. The V gene is TRBV2, the J gene TRBJ2-7; D is undetermined. Germline CDR1 SNHLY, CDR2 FYNNEI. The CDR3 contains 13 residues. The CDR3 DNA sequence: TGTGCCAGCAATGAAGATCTTACCTACGGGCAGTACTTC. This encodes CASNEDLTYGQYF.

The DNA for the CDR3 is TGTGCCAGCAGCCCAGGGGTAGGCCACGAGCAGTACTTC. Amino acid sequence: CASSPGVGHEQYF. This sequence joins TRBV28 and TRBJ2-7; tentative D call: TRBD1 (6 bases). V gave up 6 bases and J gave up 5 bases, with 14 bases separating them. Germline-derived CDR1 and CDR2 are MDHEN and SYDVKM. This CDR3 spans 13 amino acids.

This rearrangement joins TRBV28 to TRBJ2-1, with D possibly TRBD1 on 6 matching bases. Germline CDR1 is MDHEN and CDR2 is SYDVKM. This CDR3 comprises 16 residues. Trimming took 3 bases from V and 6 from J, leaving 18 bases between them. The CDR3 region is CASSFFSTGQINEQFF. The CDR3 DNA sequence: TGTGCCAGCAGTTTCTTTTCAACAGGACAGATCAATGAGCAGTTCTTC.

The chain recombines TRBV29-1 with TRBJ1-4; TRBD1 matches at 9 bases. Looked up from germline, CDR1 is SQVTM and CDR2 is ANQGSEA. V lost 5 bases to trimming and J lost 6 bases; unmatched junction nucleotides: 7. The CDR3 has 14 residues. The CDR3 loop reads CSVIPQGADEKLFF. CDR3 DNA sequence: TGCAGCGTTATTCCACAGGGGGCCGATGAAAAACTGTTTTTT.

This clone appeared once. The chain carries TRBV5-1 and TRBJ2-2; 8 nucleotides match TRBD2. The CDR3 spans 18 residues. Per the germline V gene, CDR1 is SGHRS and CDR2 is YFSETQ. With V trimmed by 0 bases and J by 0 bases, 7 bases remained unmatched. The CDR3 region has the DNA TGCGCCAGCAGCTTGGAAGTAGCGGGACGGGCGAACACCGGGGAGCTGTTTTTT. As protein: CASSLEVAGRANTGELFF.

V gene TRBV28 combines with J gene TRBJ1-2; 7 bases agree with TRBD1. V lost 7 bases to trimming and J lost 6 bases; unmatched junction nucleotides: 8. The length of the CDR3 is 13 residues. Germline values: CDR1 MDHEN, CDR2 SYDVKM. In DNA form, the CDR3 reads TGTGCCAGCACCTGGACAGGCCAAAATGGCTACACCTTC. The encoded protein is CASTWTGQNGYTF.

The chain has TRBV6-4 and TRBJ1-4, with 8 bases matching TRBD1. The CDR3 is made up of 12 amino acids. Germline CDR1 is MRHNA and CDR2 is SNTAGT. The ends lost 8 bases at V and 8 bases at J; junction bases unmatched: 4. The chain's CDR3 is CASQGANEKLFF. CDR3 sequence (DNA): TGTGCCAGCCAGGGGGCGAACGAAAAACTGTTTTTT.

The rearrangement joins TRBV28 to TRBJ2-1; 14 bases match TRBD2. The CDR3 contains 19 residues. Germline assignment: CDR1 MDHEN and CDR2 SYDVKM. The trim removed 7 bases at V and 7 bases at J, leaving 18 bases unmatched. The CDR3 coding sequence is TGTGCCAGCAATTCCGGACTAGCGGGAGGCGTCCAGAAAGGTAATGAGCAGTTCTTC. It codes for CASNSGLAGGVQKGNEQFF.

The CDR3 here is CASSLYGREGNQPQHF. CDR3 bases: TGTGCCAGCAGTTTATACGGCAGGGAGGGCAATCAGCCCCAGCATTTT. The chain couples TRBV28 to TRBJ1-5, with D tentatively TRBD1 (5 bases). Trimming stripped 1 base from V and 2 bases from J, with 12 bases between. CDR1 is MDHEN, CDR2 SYDVKM, per germline. The CDR3 has 16 amino acids.

This chain connects TRBV6-6 to TRBJ2-7; the match to TRBD1 covers 8 bases. V lost 0 bases to trimming and J lost 7 bases; unmatched junction nucleotides: 5. CDR3 length: 14 amino acids. Germline-derived CDR1 and CDR2 are MNHNY and SVGAGI (reference sequence). CDR3 amino acids: CASSYSIGDREQYF. For the CDR3, the DNA is TGTGCCAGCAGTTACTCGATAGGGGACAGGGAGCAGTACTTC.

This chain joins TRBV2 and TRBJ1-4; 10 positions agree with TRBD1. Trimming took 0 bases from V and 5 from J; bases not matched to a gene: 6. Germline V gene lookup returns CDR1 SNHLY and CDR2 FYNNEI. The CDR3 contains 17 residues. CDR3 DNA: TGTGCCAGCAGTGAAGCCTGGACAGGGGGTGGAAATGAAAAACTGTTTTTT. This encodes CASSEAWTGGGNEKLFF.

This clone was counted between two and nine times. This sample includes further DNA sequences coding for the same CDR3. This chain uses TRBV28 with TRBJ1-2, with D unclear. Looked up from germline, CDR1 is MDHEN and CDR2 is SYDVKM. The CDR3 spans 11 residues. Deletions cut 3 bases from V and 6 bases from J, with 5 bases between. CDR3 DNA: TGTGCCAGCAGTTTGGGCCATGGCTACACCTTC. Translating gives CASSLGHGYTF.